This T cell receptor (beta chain) was sequenced during a study of vaccination and CD4 T cells after COVID-19. Study context: The cells were exposed to overlapping spike peptides originating from SARS-CoV-2, HCoV-NL63, HCoV-OC43 and HCoV-229E for stimulation. Study-level points and caveats: Spike mono-reactivity was the property of 304 of 307 vaccine-specific clones in convalescent patients.

Points on this clonotype: Antigen: not known.

Oncomine TCR Beta short-read sequencing was applied to DNA from cultured CD4+ T cells. TCRdb passed the PCR reads through MiXCR, listing each CDR3 protein once. Of 11,000 to 15,000 distinct CDR3 sequences in the sample, more than 25% were seen once. The sample's treatment: approximately 9-day PBMC culture with coronavirus spike peptide pools or control peptides (ViraFEST assay). This TCR was sampled from a human donor with COVID-19. The specimen sequenced was cultured CD4+ T cells from blood.

CDR3 region: CASSFNRGGIYEQYF. CDR3 coding DNA: TGTGCCAGCAGCTTCAACAGGGGCGGCATTTACGAGCAGTACTTC. The chain couples TRBV11-1 to TRBJ2-7; 7 bases line up with TRBD1. This CDR3 is built from 15 residues. V lost 3 bases to trimming and J lost 4 bases; unmatched junction nucleotides: 9. The germline V gene encodes CDR1 SGHAT and CDR2 FQDESV (reference sequence).